Sequencing of this T cell receptor beta chain was carried out in a study of T cell repertoires in cytomegalovirus infection (dated by TCRdb to about 2019). For the study in its entirety: Peptide stimulations targeted recently identified HLA-C-restricted CMV epitopes, whose presentation resists viral immunomodulation, together with well-studied HLA-B-restricted epitopes. Because public TCR beta signatures pointed to carriage of CMV infection together with the matching HLA type, the HLA type of each donor mattered for the analysis. Overall results and qualifications from the work: In the ex vivo response, HLA-C-restricted CMV-specific TCR beta clonotypes were dominant, and in two of eight donors the single most frequent clonotype came from this HLA-C-restricted group. In both this cohort and an independent roughly 400-donor cohort, the cumulative frequency of public TCR beta family members distinguished carriers of CMV infection plus the relevant HLA type.

Note on this clonotype: It has no known antigen specificity. No base-level quality is on record; no much larger clone is a single base apart.

TCRdb shows the sequencer as Illumina HiSeq 1500. The public reads were reprocessed in TCRdb via fastp at Q25 and MiXCR, keeping in-frame beta chains. Each CDR3 protein gets just one entry, which takes the most common genes and DNA from the rows behind it. Across this sample there are about half a million distinct CDR3 sequences, with around 30% seen only once. About a sixth of the sample lies in the top ten. The sample's treatment or condition label, in plain terms: in vitro stimulation with specific CMV peptide epitopes to enrich CMV-specific T cells. The CDR3 runs 15 amino acids, cysteine and phenylalanine included. The read is trimmed to its CDR3 DNA, 45 bases read in frame from base 1. The germline ends are 9 bases apart after V is trimmed by 3 bases and J by 0 bases. Based on the germline V gene, the CDR1 and CDR2 sequences are KGHSH and LQKENI.

The TCR was taken from a human donor in good health (CMV status not recorded). Some clones in this sample may be carry-over from other donors' samples. This chain joins TRBV18 to TRBJ1-3; a weak D assignment points to TRBD1 (5 bases agree). The sequencing used cultured PBMCs, collected from culture after CMV antigen stimulation. The CDR3 loop reads CASSPTESSGNTIYF. The bases read TGTGCCAGCTCACCGACAGAGAGCTCTGGAAACACCATATATTTT. With the rest looked up from the reference TRBV18 and TRBJ1-3 genes rather than sequenced, the full variable domain is NAGVMQNPRHLVRRRGQEARLRCSPMKGHSHVYWYRQLPEEGLKFMVYLQKENIIDESGMPKERFSAEFPKEGPSILRIQQVVRGDSAAYFCASSPTESSGNTIYFGEGSWLTVV.